Described below is a single T cell receptor beta chain sequence and its context. The CDR3 has 14 amino acids. The ends were cut back, 4 bases at V and 7 bases at J, with 17 bases in the middle. Germline V gene sequence: CDR1 SGHDT, CDR2 YYEEEE. TCRdb's table, derived via immunoSEQ multiplex PCR, lists solely in-frame clones and lacks some. Of 130,000 or so clones in the sample, about 88% were seen once. Described time point: pretreatment peripheral blood. The entry originates in a study of PD-L1 blockade in urothelial cancer. The input for sequencing was PBMCs, taken around atezolizumab (anti-PD-L1) treatment. The TCR comes from a middle-aged man with urothelial cancer. The rearrangement joins TRBV5-6 to TRBJ2-5, with D maybe TRBD1 (6 bases). The CDR3 sequence: CASSLLQGVGTQYF. The CDR3 bases are TGTGCCAGCAGCCTATTACAGGGAGTGGGGACCCAGTACTTC. The variable domain in full, completed from reference TRBV5-6 and TRBJ2-5, reads DAGVTQSPTHLIKTRGQQVTLRCSPKSGHDTVSWYQQALGQGPQFIFQYYEEEERQRGNFPDRFSGHQFPNYSSELNVNALLLGDSALYLCASSLLQGVGTQYFGPGTRLLVL.